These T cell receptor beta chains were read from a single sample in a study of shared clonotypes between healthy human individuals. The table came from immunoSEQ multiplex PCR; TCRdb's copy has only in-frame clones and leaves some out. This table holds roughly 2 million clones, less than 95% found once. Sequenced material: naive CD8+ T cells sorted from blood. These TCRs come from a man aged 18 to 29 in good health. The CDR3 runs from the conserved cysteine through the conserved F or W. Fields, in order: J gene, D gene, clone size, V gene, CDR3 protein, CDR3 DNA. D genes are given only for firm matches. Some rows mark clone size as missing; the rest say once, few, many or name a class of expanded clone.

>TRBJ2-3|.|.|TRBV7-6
CASSLAGGIDTQYF
TGTGCCAGCAGCTTAGCGGGCGGGATAGATACGCAGTATTTT
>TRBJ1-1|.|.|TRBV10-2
CASSELSGVMNTEAFF
TGCGCCAGCAGTGAGTTATCAGGGGTAATGAACACTGAAGCTTTCTTT
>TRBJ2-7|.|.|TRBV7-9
CASSPSGGVVDPVREQYF
TGTGCCAGCAGCCCGTCGGGGGGCGTCGTAGACCCTGTTAGGGAGCAGTACTTC
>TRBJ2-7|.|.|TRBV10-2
CASRDRAYEQYF
TGCGCCAGCAGGGACAGAGCCTACGAGCAGTACTTC
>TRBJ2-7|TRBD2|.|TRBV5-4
CASSLQRELGEQYF
TGTGCCAGCAGCTTGCAGCGGGAGCTAGGCGAGCAGTACTTC
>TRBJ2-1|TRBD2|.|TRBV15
CATSPSGTYNEQFF
TGTGCCACCAGCCCCAGCGGGACTTACAATGAGCAGTTCTTC
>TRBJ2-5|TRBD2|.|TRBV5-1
CASSLTRDTSQREACETQYF
TGCGCCAGCAGCTTGACGCGGGACACGTCACAGCGGGAGGCTTGTGAGACCCAGTACTTC
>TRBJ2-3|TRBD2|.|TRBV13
CASSLWSSGNTDTQYF
TGTGCCAGCAGCTTATGGTCTAGCGGTAATACGGATACGCAGTATTTT
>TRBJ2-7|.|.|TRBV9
CASSVESGYEQYF
TGTGCCAGCAGCGTAGAATCGGGGTACGAGCAGTACTTC
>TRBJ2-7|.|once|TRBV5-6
CASSGLPYEQYF
TGTGCCAGCAGTGGTCTACCCTACGAGCAGTACTTC
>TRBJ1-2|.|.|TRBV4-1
CASSQQVYYGYTF
TGCGCCAGCAGCCAACAGGTCTACTATGGCTACACCTTC
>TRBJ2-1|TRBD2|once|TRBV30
CAWSAGALGNNEQFF
TGTGCCTGGAGCGCGGGAGCTTTGGGGAACAATGAGCAGTTCTTC
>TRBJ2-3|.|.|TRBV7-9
CASSSMDPDTQYF
TGTGCCAGCAGCTCCATGGACCCAGATACGCAGTATTTT
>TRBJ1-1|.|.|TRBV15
CATSRDGGVVEAFF
TGTGCCACCAGCAGAGATGGAGGAGTAGTTGAAGCTTTCTTT
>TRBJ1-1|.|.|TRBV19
CASTPETPNTEAFF
TGTGCCAGTACCCCGGAGACACCGAACACTGAAGCTTTCTTT
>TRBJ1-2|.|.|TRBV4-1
CASSQVGDLYGYTF
TGCGCCAGCAGCCAAGTGGGCGACCTCTATGGCTACACCTTC
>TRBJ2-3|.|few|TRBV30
CAWSVLDRTDTQYF
TGTGCCTGGAGTGTACTCGACAGAACAGATACGCAGTATTTT
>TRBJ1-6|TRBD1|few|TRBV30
CAWSEGQGNSPLHF
TGTGCCTGGAGTGAGGGACAGGGTAATTCACCCCTCCACTTT
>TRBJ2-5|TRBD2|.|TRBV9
CASSIAGGSQETQYF
TGTGCCAGCAGCATAGCGGGGGGGTCCCAAGAGACCCAGTACTTC
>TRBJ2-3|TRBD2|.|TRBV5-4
CASSLALAKDTQYF
TGTGCCAGCAGCTTGGCACTAGCGAAAGATACGCAGTATTTT
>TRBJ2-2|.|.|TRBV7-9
CASSLFPGEDTGELFF
TGTGCCAGCAGCTTATTTCCGGGAGAGGACACCGGGGAGCTGTTTTTT
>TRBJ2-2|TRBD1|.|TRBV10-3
CATGQVNTGELFF
TGTGCCACGGGACAGGTGAACACCGGGGAGCTGTTTTTT
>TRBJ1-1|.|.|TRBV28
CASRPYQVIHEAFF
TGTGCCAGCAGACCGTATCAGGTGATCCATGAAGCTTTCTTT
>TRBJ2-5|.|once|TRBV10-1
CASSDGRDQETQYF
TGCGCCAGCAGTGACGGACGGGACCAAGAGACCCAGTACTTC
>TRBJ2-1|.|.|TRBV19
CASIEGTGNEQFF
TGTGCCAGTATCGAGGGGACGGGCAATGAGCAGTTCTTC
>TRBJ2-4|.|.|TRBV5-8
CASSLDLYQDPLAKNIQYF
TGTGCCAGCAGCTTGGACCTGTACCAGGACCCCTTAGCCAAAAACATTCAGTACTTC
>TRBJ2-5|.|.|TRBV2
CASMEEFAETQYF
TGTGCCAGCATGGAGGAGTTTGCGGAGACCCAGTACTTC
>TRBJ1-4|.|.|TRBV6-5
CASSYYVGSTNEKLFF
TGTGCCAGCAGTTACTATGTGGGGAGCACTAATGAAAAACTGTTTTTT
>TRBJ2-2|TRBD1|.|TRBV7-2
CASSFPGQGVYTGELFF
TGTGCCAGCAGCTTTCCGGGACAGGGCGTGTACACCGGGGAGCTGTTTTTT
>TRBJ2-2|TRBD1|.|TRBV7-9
CASSSPGTGGSNTGELFF
TGTGCCAGCAGCTCCCCCGGGACAGGGGGTTCGAACACCGGGGAGCTGTTTTTT
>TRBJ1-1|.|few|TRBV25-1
CASSEYARQGAAFF
TGTGCCAGCAGTGAATATGCTCGGCAGGGTGCAGCTTTCTTT
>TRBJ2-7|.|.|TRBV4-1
CASSQSLSRDYEQYF
TGCGCCAGCAGCCAATCCTTGTCTAGAGACTACGAGCAGTACTTC
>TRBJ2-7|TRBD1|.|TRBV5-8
CASSIGQVFPSYEQYF
TGTGCCAGCAGCATAGGACAGGTTTTCCCATCCTACGAGCAGTACTTC
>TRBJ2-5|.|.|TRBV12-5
CASGPSPGVNTQETQYF
TGTGCTAGTGGTCCCTCCCCGGGGGTCAATACCCAAGAGACCCAGTACTTC
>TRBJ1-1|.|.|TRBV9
CASSVEGLDTEAFF
TGTGCCAGCAGCGTAGAAGGGTTGGACACTGAAGCTTTCTTT
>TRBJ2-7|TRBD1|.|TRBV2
CASSGWTGESYEQYF
TGTGCCAGCAGTGGCTGGACAGGAGAGTCTTACGAGCAGTACTTC
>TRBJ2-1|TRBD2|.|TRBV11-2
CASSFGLADLYEQFF
TGTGCCAGCAGCTTCGGACTAGCGGACCTCTATGAGCAGTTCTTC
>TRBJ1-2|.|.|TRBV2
CASPEGGDYGYTF
TGTGCCAGCCCGGAGGGGGGGGACTATGGCTACACCTTC
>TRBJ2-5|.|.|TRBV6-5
CASSYSDEETQYF
TGTGCCAGCAGTTACTCGGACGAAGAGACCCAGTACTTC
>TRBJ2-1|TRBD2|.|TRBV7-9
CASSSSGTSFNEQFF
TGTGCCAGCAGCTCCTCCGGGACTAGCTTCAATGAGCAGTTCTTC
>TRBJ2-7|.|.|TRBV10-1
CASSEEGSYEQYF
TGCGCCAGCAGTGAGGAGGGGAGCTACGAGCAGTACTTC
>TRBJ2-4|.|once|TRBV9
CASSVGPRGIQYF
TGTGCCAGCAGCGTAGGCCCTCGGGGCATTCAGTACTTC
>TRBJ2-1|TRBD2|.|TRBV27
CASSLREGSYNEQFF
TGTGCCAGCAGTTTACGGGAGGGCTCCTACAATGAGCAGTTCTTC
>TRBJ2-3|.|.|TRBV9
CASSVGGHSTDTQYF
TGTGCCAGCAGCGTAGGGGGCCACTCCACAGATACGCAGTATTTT
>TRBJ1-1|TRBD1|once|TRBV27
CASSSQGASTEAFF
TGTGCCAGCAGTTCTCAGGGGGCGAGCACTGAAGCTTTCTTT
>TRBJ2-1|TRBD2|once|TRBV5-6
CASSLSAGGYNEQFF
TGTGCCAGCAGCTTGTCAGCGGGAGGGTACAATGAGCAGTTCTTC
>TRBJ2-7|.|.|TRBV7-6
CASSHLGGYEQYF
TGTGCCAGCAGCCATCTAGGGGGATACGAGCAGTACTTC
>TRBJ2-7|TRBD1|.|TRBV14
CASSVGQGDYEQYF
TGTGCCAGCAGCGTGGGACAGGGGGACTACGAGCAGTACTTC
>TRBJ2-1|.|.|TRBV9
CASSVDWGIEVYEQFF
TGTGCCAGCAGCGTAGACTGGGGGATTGAAGTCTATGAGCAGTTCTTC
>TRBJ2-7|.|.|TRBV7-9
CAGGDTSYEQYF
TGTGCCGGGGGGGACACCTCCTACGAGCAGTACTTC
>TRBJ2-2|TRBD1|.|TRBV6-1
CASTDRGDTGELFF
TGTGCCAGCACCGACAGGGGCGACACCGGGGAGCTGTTTTTT
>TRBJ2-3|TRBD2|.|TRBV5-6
CASSHSGLAGASTDTQYF
TGTGCCAGCAGCCATTCGGGACTAGCGGGAGCTAGCACAGATACGCAGTATTTT
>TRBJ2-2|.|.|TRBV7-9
CASSSETGELFF
TGTGCCAGCAGCTCGGAGACCGGGGAGCTGTTTTTT
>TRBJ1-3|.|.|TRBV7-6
CASSLASWEYSGNTIYF
TGTGCCAGCAGCTTAGCTTCGTGGGAATACTCTGGAAACACCATATATTTT
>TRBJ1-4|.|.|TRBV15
CATSRDTGDEKLFF
TGTGCCACCAGCAGAGATACAGGAGACGAAAAACTGTTTTTT
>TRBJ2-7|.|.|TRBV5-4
CASTPGPGYEQYF
TGTGCCAGCACCCCTGGCCCCGGGTACGAGCAGTACTTC
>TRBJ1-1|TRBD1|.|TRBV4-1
CASSQDSRDRDTVWTEAFF
TGCGCCAGCAGCCAAGATTCCCGGGACAGGGATACGGTTTGGACTGAAGCTTTCTTT